These 8 T cell receptor beta chains were sequenced from one sample in a study of blood T cells in healthy people across ages (dated by TCRdb to between 2014 and 2017). Library method: 5' RACE. The instrument was an Illumina HiSeq 2500. A second PCR of about 7 to 12 cycles was performed with a sample-barcoded 5' primer and a J-beta primer mix. Clones were called with MiXCR by TCRdb after fastp trimmed the public reads at Q25, and only in-frame beta chains were retained. Identical CDR3 proteins give one entry, which carries the most common genes and DNA. This sample is represented by 800,000 to 950,000 distinct CDR3 sequences; 45% to 50% of them were singletons. The ten largest clones take up 10% to 15% of the sample. The source material was blood. These receptors came from a young man in good health.

The chain carries TRBV10-3 and TRBJ2-7, with TRBD2 as a possible D gene (5 bases). The J call may be faulty, since TRBJ2-5 better matches the DNA end. From germline, CDR1 is ENHRY and CDR2 SYGVKD. The CDR3 is 13 residues long. The CDR3 loop reads CAISGPWEETQYF. As DNA, the CDR3 is TGTGCCATCAGCGGGCCTTGGGAGGAGACCCAGTACTTC.

A few counts support this clonotype. The chain uses TRBV2 and TRBJ2-3, with D possibly TRBD2 on 6 matching bases. The germline V gene encodes CDR1 SNHLY and CDR2 FYNNEI. The CDR3 spans 12 residues. The germline V and J ends were trimmed by 6 bases and 6 bases, with 10 bases remaining between them. CDR3 protein: CASRGTPDTQYF. Written as DNA, the CDR3 is TGTGCCAGCAGGGGGACTCCGGATACGCAGTATTTT.

The V gene is TRBV3-1, the J gene TRBJ2-1; D may match TRBD1 or TRBD2 (5 bases each). The germline CDR1 and CDR2 sequences are LGHDT and YNNKEL (reference sequence). V was trimmed by 4 bases and J by 8 bases, leaving 18 bases between them. This CDR3 is built from 15 residues. CDR3 loop: CASSRHGTFGDEQFF. In DNA form, the CDR3 reads TGTGCCAGCAGCCGGCACGGGACGTTCGGCGATGAGCAGTTCTTC.

This clonotype was counted between two and nine times. The J gene is TRBJ2-7, the V gene TRBV4-1, with TRBD1 identical over 8 bases. J gave up 3 bases and V 0 bases, and 7 bases lay outside the gene matches. Germline CDR1 MGHRA, CDR2 YSYEKL. The CDR3 is 16 amino acids. CDR3 sequence: CASSQEGQATYYEQYF. The CDR3 region has the DNA TGCGCCAGCAGCCAAGAGGGACAGGCCACGTACTACGAGCAGTACTTC.

This clonotype was counted only a few times. This sequence joins TRBV12-3 or TRBV12-4 and TRBJ2-7; TRBD2 might be the D (5 bases). The ends were cut back, 3 bases at V and 1 base at J, with 10 bases in the middle. This CDR3 has 14 residues. CDR3 loop: CASSFWERSYEQYF. As DNA, the CDR3 is TGTGCCAGCAGTTTCTGGGAGAGGTCCTACGAGCAGTACTTC.

This clonotype was detected ten times or more. Here the CDR3 DNA reads TGTGCCAGCTATAGACGAGTCTATGGCTACACCTTC. The encoded protein is CASYRRVYGYTF. V and J are TRBV28 and TRBJ1-2, with D hard to call. The CDR3 extends over 12 amino acids. Germline V gene sequence: CDR1 MDHEN, CDR2 SYDVKM. V gave up 8 bases and J gave up 4 bases, with 11 bases separating them.

As concerns this clonotype: A read error may explain this, as a much larger clone is one base away. The chain carries TRBV20-1 and TRBJ2-3; D might be TRBD2 (6 bases). Germline V gene lookup returns CDR1 DFQATT and CDR2 SNEGSKA (reference sequence). The CDR3 totals 14 residues. The CDR3 DNA follows: TGCGGTGCCCCGGGACGGGAGAACACAGATACGCAGTATTTT. As protein: CGAPGRENTDTQYF.

The J gene is TRBJ2-5, the V gene TRBV6-6; a weak D match, TRBD2 (6 bases). The DNA end is a closer match to TRBJ2-7, so the J assignment may be wrong. CDR3 length: 14 amino acids. Germline V CDR1 and CDR2: MNHNY, SVGAGI (reference sequence). This CDR3 reads CASSLQEGPYEQYF. As DNA, the CDR3 is TGTGCCAGCAGTCTCCAGGAGGGGCCCTACGAGCAGTACTTC.